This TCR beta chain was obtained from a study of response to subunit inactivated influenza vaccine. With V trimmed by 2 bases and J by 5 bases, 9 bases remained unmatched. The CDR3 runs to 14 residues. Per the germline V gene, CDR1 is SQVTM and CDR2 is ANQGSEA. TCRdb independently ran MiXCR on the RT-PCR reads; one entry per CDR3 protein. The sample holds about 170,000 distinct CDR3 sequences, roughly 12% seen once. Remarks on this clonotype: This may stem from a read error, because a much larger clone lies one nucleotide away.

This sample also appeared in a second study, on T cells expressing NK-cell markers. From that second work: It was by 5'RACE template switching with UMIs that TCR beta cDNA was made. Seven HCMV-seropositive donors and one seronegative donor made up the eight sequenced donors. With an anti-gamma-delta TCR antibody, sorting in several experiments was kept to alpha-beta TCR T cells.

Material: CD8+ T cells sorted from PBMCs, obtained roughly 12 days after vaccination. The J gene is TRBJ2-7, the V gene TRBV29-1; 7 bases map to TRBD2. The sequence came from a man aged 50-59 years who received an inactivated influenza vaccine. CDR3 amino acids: CSVESGTDLHEQYF. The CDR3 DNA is TGCAGCGTTGAAAGCGGGACCGACCTCCACGAGCAGTACTTC.